This T cell receptor beta chain came from a study of CD8 T cells in Susac syndrome. Random hexamers primed reverse transcription of about 0.45 to 1 ug RNA. The method of amplification for TCR beta CDR3 was immunoSEQ multiplex PCR, covering 54 Vbeta and 13 Jbeta. TCRdb re-called the immunoSEQ multiplex PCR reads through MiXCR, storing one row per CDR3 protein. The repertoire holds about 210,000 distinct CDR3 sequences, with about 96% as singletons. CDR1 and CDR2 (germline): SGHTA, FQGNSA. The CDR3 consists of 15 residues. The germline V and J ends were trimmed by 5 bases and 0 bases, with 13 bases remaining between them. CD8+ and CD4+ T cells taken from blood had their TCR beta sequenced. Points on this clonotype: This CDR3 is missing its conserved last phenylalanine or tryptophan, likely due to a read error.

Source material: CD4+ T cells from PBMCs. The chain couples TRBV7-2 to TRBJ1-2; D not certain. This TCR came from a human donor with multiple sclerosis. CDR3 nucleotide sequence: TGTGCCAGCAGCCGAGTCGGAGAAGCTAACTATGGCTACACCCTC. Its protein is CASSRVGEANYGYTL.